This T cell receptor (beta chain) was sequenced during a study of PD-L1 blockade in urothelial cancer. Turning to the study itself: Blood was evaluated 3 weeks (second dose) and 6 weeks after therapy began.

Time point reported: pretreatment peripheral blood. The CDR3 runs to 15 residues. J lost 4 bases, V lost 3 bases, and 5 bases had no gene match. Germline CDR1 and CDR2: SGHTA and FQGTGA. Study results and limitations: Below-median pretreatment blood TCR clonality predicted better survival.

Every PCR got spiked synthetic TCR analog templates. Repertoires were generated with immunoSEQ multiplex PCR, while TCRdb's copy carries only in-frame clones and drops some. Of around 130,000 clones in the sample, approximately 84% were seen once. On this clone itself: What it binds is not known.

Sequencing used PBMCs, obtained around atezolizumab (anti-PD-L1) treatment. This sequence was found in a man between 50 and 59 years old with urothelial cancer. The chain combines TRBV7-3 with TRBJ2-3; the match to TRBD2 covers 9 bases. CDR3 coding DNA: TGTGCCAGCAGCTTCGCGGGAGGGTGGGCAGATACGCAGTATTTT. It codes for CASSFAGGWADTQYF.